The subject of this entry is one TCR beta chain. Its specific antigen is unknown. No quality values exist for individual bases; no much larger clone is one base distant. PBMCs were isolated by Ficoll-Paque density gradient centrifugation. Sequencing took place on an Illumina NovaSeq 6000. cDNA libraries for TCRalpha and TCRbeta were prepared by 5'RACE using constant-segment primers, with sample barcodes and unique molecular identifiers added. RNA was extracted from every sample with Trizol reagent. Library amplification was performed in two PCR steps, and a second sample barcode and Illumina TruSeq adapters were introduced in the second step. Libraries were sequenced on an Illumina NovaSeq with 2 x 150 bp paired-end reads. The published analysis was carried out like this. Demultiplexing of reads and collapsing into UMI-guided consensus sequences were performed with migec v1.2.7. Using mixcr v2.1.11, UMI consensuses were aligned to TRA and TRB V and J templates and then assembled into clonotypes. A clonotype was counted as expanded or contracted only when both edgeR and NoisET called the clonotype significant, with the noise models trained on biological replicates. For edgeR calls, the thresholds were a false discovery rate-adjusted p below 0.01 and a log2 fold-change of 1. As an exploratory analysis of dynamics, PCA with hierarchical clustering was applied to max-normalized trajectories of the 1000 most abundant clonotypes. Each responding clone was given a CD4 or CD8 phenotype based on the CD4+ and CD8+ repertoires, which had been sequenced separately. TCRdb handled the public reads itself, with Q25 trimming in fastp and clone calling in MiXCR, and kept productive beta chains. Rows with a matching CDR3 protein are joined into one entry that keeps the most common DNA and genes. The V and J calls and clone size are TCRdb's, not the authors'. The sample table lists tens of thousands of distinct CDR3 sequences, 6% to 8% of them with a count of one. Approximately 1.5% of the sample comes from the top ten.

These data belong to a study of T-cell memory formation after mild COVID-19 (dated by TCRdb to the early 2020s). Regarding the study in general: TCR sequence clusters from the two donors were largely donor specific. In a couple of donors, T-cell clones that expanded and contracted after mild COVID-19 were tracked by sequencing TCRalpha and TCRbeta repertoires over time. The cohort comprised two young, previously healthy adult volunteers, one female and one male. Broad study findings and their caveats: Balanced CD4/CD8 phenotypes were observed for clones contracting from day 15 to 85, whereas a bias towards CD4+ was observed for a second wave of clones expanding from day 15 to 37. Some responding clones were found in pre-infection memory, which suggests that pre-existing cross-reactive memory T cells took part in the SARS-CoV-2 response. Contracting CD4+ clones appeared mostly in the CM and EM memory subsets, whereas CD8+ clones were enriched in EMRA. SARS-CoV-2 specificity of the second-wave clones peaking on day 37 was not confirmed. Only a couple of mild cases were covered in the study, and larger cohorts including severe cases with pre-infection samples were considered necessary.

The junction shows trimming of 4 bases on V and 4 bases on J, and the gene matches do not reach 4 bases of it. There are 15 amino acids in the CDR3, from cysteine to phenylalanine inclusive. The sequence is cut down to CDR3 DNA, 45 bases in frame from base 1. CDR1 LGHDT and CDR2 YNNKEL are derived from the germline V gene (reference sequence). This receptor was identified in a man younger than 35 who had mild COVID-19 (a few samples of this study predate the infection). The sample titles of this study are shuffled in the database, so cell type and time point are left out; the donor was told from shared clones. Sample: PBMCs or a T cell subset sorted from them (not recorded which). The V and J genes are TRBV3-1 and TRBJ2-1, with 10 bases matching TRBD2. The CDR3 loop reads CASSLERGGYNEQFF. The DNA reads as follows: TGTGCCAGCAGCCTCGAGCGGGGGGGATACAATGAGCAGTTCTTC.